This T cell receptor (beta chain) was documented in a study of blood T cell repertoires in COVID-19. The wider study: T cells, B-cell-depleted T cells, or PBMCs provided the cDNA or gDNA that served as material.

Germline-derived CDR1 and CDR2 are SGHRS and YFSETQ. This CDR3 is 16 amino acids long. The ends lost 3 bases at V and 6 bases at J; junction bases unmatched: 10. Sequencing used immunoSEQ multiplex PCR; TCRdb keeps in-frame clones, though not all of them. The profile shows 150,000 to 200,000 clones, roughly 80% of them singletons. Sequenced: peripheral blood. The chain joins TRBV5-1 to TRBJ2-3; 10 bases are a match to TRBD2. This TCR was sampled from a man between 60 and 70 years old with active or convalescent COVID-19. CDR3 region: CASSSRTSGPGDTQYF. For the CDR3, the DNA is TGCGCCAGCAGCTCCAGGACTAGCGGCCCCGGTGATACGCAGTATTTT. Combining the CDR3 with reference TRBV5-1 and TRBJ2-3 gives the whole variable domain KAGVTQTPRYLIKTRGQQVTLSCSPISGHRSVSWYQQTPGQGLQFLFEYFSETQRNKGNFPGRFSGRQFSNSRSEMNVSTLELGDSALYLCASSSRTSGPGDTQYFGPGTRLTVL.